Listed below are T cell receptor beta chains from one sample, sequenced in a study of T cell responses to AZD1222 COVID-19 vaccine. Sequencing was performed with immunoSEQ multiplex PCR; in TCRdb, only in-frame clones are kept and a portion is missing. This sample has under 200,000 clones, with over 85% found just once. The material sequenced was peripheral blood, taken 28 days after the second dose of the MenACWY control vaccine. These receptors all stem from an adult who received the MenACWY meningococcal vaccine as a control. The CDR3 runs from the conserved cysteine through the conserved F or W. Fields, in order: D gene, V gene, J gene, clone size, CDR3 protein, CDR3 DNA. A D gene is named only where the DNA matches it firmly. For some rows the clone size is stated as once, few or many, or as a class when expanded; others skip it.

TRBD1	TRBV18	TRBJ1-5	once	CASSTGTGRNQPQHF	TGTGCCAGCTCAACCGGGACAGGCCGGAATCAGCCCCAGCATTTT
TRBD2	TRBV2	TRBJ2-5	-	CASRDSGIKTQYF	TGTGCCAGCAGGGATAGCGGGATAAAGACCCAGTACTTC
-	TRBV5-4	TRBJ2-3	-	CASSPSGGVGTDTQYF	TGTGCCAGCAGCCCCAGCGGTGGCGTAGGCACAGATACGCAGTATTTT
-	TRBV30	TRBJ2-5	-	CAWTGKRLGETQYF	TGTGCCTGGACAGGGAAGAGGCTTGGGGAGACCCAGTACTTC
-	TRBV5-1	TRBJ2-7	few	CASSLVGTSTADHEQYF	TGCGCCAGCAGCTTGGTAGGGACTTCGACTGCAGACCACGAGCAGTACTTC
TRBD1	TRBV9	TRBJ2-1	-	CASSVWDRVTNEQFF	TGTGCCAGCAGCGTCTGGGACAGGGTAACAAATGAGCAGTTCTTC
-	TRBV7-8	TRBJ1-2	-	CASSLEGAAARGYTF	TGTGCCAGCAGCTTAGAAGGGGCAGCAGCTAGGGGCTACACCTTC
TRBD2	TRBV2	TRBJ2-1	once	CASRAYVIAGGHNEQFF	TGTGCCAGCAGGGCATATGTGATAGCGGGAGGGCACAATGAGCAGTTCTTC
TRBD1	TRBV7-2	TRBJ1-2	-	CASSPTGQGVGGYTF	TGTGCCAGCAGCCCTACAGGACAGGGGGTCGGGGGCTACACCTTC
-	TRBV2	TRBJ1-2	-	CASKVDQNYGYTF	TGTGCCAGCAAGGTGGATCAGAACTATGGCTACACCTTC
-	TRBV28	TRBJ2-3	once	CASSFGTLGPQYF	TGTGCCAGCAGTTTTGGCACCTTGGGCCCGCAGTATTTT
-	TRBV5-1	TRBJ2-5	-	CASSLNAAQETQYF	TGCGCCAGCAGCTTAAATGCGGCTCAAGAGACCCAGTACTTC
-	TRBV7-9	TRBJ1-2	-	CASSLRTVGYTF	TGTGCCAGCAGCTTACGCACCGTTGGCTACACCTTC
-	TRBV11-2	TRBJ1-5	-	CASSLDGTQPQHF	TGTGCCAGCAGCTTAGACGGCACTCAGCCCCAGCATTTT
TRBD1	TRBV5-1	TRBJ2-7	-	CASSGGTGPTYEQYF	TGCGCCAGCAGCGGCGGGACAGGGCCTACCTACGAGCAGTACTTC
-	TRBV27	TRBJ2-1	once	CASSLYLGGRRNEQFF	TGTGCCAGCAGTTTATACCTTGGGGGGAGGAGGAATGAGCAGTTCTTC
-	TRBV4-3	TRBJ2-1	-	CASSQGSGLYNEQFF	TGCGCCAGCAGCCAAGGTAGCGGCTTATACAATGAGCAGTTCTTC
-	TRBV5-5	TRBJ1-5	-	CASSLESSNQPQHF	TGTGCCAGCAGCTTGGAGTCTAGCAATCAGCCCCAGCATTTT
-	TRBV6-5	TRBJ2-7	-	CASSLSSEAYEQYF	TGTGCCAGCAGTCTTTCTAGCGAGGCCTACGAGCAGTACTTC
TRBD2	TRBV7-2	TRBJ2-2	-	CASRAAGGGTGELFF	TGTGCCAGCAGGGCAGCGGGAGGAGGCACCGGGGAGCTGTTTTTT
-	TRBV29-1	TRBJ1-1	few	CSVSRRTEAFF	TGCAGCGTCTCTCGTCGGACTGAAGCTTTCTTT
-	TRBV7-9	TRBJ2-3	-	CASSLLTGGSDTQYF	TGTGCCAGCAGCTTACTCACCGGTGGTTCAGATACGCAGTATTTT
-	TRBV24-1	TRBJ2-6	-	CATRGSGANVLTF	TGTGCCACCCGCGGTTCCGGGGCCAACGTCCTGACTTTC
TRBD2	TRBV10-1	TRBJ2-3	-	CASSDGGSGTDTQYF	TGCGCCAGCAGTGACGGCGGGAGCGGGACAGATACGCAGTATTTT
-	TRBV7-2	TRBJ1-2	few	CASSLGQGRYGYTF	TGTGCCAGCAGCTTAGGTCAGGGGAGATATGGCTACACCTTC
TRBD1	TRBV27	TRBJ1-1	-	CASTPRGDRGNTEAFF	TGTGCCAGCACCCCACGGGGGGACAGGGGGAACACTGAAGCTTTCTTT
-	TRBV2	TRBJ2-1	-	CASSEALGNRPYNEQFF	TGTGCCAGCAGTGAGGCACTAGGGAATCGGCCCTACAATGAGCAGTTCTTC
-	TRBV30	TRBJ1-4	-	CAWRIGSNEKLFF	TGTGCCTGGAGGATTGGGAGTAATGAAAAACTGTTTTTT
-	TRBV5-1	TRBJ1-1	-	CASSPPGVPEAFF	TGCGCCAGCAGCCCCCCGGGGGTCCCTGAAGCTTTCTTT
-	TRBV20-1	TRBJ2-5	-	CSVLLAETQYF	TGCAGTGTGTTGCTAGCGGAGACCCAGTACTTC
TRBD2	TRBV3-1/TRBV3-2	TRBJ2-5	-	CASSQAGGATQETQYF	TGTGCCAGCAGCCAAGCGGGAGGGGCTACCCAAGAGACCCAGTACTTC
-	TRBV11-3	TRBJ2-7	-	CASSLIGAENEQYF	TGTGCCAGCAGCTTAATAGGGGCGGAGAACGAGCAGTACTTC
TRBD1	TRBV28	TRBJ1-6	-	CASSLDRDRNNSPLHF	TGTGCCAGCAGTTTAGACCGGGACAGAAATAATTCACCCCTCCACTTT
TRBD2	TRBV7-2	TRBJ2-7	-	CASSSSTLAGGYEQYF	TGTGCCAGCAGCTCCTCAACTCTAGCGGGGGGCTACGAGCAGTACTTC
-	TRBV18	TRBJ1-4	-	CASSPPFGFSGDTSPTAEGKLFF	TGTGCCAGCTCACCACCGTTTGGATTCTCGGGGGACACAAGCCCCACTGCCGAGGGAAAACTGTTTTTT
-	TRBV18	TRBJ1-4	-	CASSSGRGTNEKLFF	TGTGCCAGCTCATCCGGCAGGGGAACTAATGAAAAACTGTTTTTT
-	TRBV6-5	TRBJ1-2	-	CATTQQGWYGYTF	TGTGCCACCACTCAGCAGGGTTGGTATGGCTACACCTTC
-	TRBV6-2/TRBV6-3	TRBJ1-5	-	CASSYVGGGYSNQPQHF	TGTGCCAGCAGTTATGTCGGGGGAGGGTATAGCAATCAGCCCCAGCATTTT
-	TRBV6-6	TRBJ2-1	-	CASSPRASGRSSYNEQFF	TGTGCCAGCAGTCCCCGTGCGAGCGGCCGAAGCTCCTACAATGAGCAGTTCTTC
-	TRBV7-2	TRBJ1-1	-	CASSFGRKNTEAFF	TGTGCCAGCAGCTTCGGCAGGAAGAACACTGAAGCTTTCTTT
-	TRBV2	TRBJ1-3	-	CASDPGGAGNTIYF	TGTGCCAGCGACCCTGGAGGGGCTGGAAACACCATATATTTT
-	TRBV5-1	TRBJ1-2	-	CASSPGQGGYGYTF	TGCGCCAGCAGCCCGGGCCAGGGCGGCTATGGCTACACCTTC
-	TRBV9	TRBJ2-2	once	CASSVVGPPNTGELFF	TGTGCCAGCAGCGTAGTGGGCCCTCCGAACACCGGGGAGCTGTTTTTT
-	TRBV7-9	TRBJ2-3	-	CASSLTGEESAQYF	TGTGCCAGCAGCTTAACGGGGGAGGAGTCGGCGCAGTATTTT
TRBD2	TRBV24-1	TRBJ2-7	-	CATSDGTSEQYF	TGTGCCACCAGTGATGGGACTAGCGAGCAGTACTTC
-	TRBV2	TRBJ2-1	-	CASSYPGASPYNEQFF	TGTGCCAGCAGTTATCCGGGGGCTAGCCCCTACAATGAGCAGTTCTTC
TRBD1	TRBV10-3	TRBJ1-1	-	CAISEPLRPGQPNTEAFF	TGTGCCATCAGTGAGCCCCTTAGACCGGGACAGCCGAACACTGAAGCTTTCTTT
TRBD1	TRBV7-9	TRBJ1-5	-	CASSLGTGLFQPQHF	TGTGCCAGCAGCTTAGGGACAGGGCTTTTTCAGCCCCAGCATTTT
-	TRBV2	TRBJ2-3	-	CASLGKGGGRGDTQYF	TGTGCCAGCCTGGGAAAAGGTGGGGGGCGCGGGGATACGCAGTATTTT
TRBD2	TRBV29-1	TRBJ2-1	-	CSVEVVAGVDEQFF	TGCAGCGTTGAAGTGGTAGCGGGAGTTGATGAGCAGTTCTTC
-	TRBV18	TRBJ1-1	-	CASSGDLNTEAFF	TGTGCCAGCTCAGGAGATCTCAACACTGAAGCTTTCTTT
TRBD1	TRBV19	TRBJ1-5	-	CASSRQGDNQPQHF	TGTGCCAGTAGCCGACAGGGGGACAATCAGCCCCAGCATTTT